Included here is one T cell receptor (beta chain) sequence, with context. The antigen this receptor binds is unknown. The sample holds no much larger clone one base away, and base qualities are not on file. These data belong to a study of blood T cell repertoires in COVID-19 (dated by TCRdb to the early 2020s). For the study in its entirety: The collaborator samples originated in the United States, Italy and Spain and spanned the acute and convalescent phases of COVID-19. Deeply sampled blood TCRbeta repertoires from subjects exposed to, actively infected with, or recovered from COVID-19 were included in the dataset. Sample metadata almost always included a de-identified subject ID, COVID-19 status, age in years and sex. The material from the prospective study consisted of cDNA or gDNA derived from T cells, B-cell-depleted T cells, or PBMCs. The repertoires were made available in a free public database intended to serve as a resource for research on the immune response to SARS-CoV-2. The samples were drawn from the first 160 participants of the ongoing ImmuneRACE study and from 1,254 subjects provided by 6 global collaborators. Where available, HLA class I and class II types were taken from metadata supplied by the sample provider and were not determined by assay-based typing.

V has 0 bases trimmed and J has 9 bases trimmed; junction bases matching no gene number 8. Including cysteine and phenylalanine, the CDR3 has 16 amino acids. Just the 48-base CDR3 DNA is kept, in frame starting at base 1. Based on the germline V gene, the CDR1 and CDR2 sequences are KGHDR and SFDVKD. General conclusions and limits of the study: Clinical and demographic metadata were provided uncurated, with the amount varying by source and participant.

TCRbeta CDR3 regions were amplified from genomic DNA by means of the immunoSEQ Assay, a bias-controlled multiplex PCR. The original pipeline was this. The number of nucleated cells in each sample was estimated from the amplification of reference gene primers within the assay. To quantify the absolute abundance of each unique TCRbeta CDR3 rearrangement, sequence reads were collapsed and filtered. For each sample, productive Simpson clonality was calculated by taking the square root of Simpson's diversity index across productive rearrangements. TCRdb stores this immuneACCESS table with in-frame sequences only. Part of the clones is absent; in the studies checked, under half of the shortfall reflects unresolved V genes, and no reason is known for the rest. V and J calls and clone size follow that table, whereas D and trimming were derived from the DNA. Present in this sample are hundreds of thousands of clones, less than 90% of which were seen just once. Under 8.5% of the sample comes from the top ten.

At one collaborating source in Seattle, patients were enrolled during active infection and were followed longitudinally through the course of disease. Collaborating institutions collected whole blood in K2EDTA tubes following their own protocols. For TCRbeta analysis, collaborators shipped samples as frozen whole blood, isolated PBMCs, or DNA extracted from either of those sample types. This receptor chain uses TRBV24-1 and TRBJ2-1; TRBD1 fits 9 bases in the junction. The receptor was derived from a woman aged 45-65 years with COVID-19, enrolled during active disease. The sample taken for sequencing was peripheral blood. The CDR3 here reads CATSDLGGQGEGEQFF. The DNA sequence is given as TGTGCCACCAGTGATTTGGGGGGACAGGGAGAAGGTGAGCAGTTCTTC.